This TCR beta chain stems from a study of T cells in women clearing cervical HPV infection. Worth noting for this clone: The read falls 3 residues short of the CDR3 end, and the missing part is taken from the germline J gene.

V shed 2 bases and J 6 bases; nucleotides not matched to a gene: 4. Germline V gene data show CDR1 as SGHTA and CDR2 as FQGTGA. The CDR3 loop spans 13 amino acids. Clones were read by immunoSEQ multiplex PCR, and TCRdb kept only the in-frame ones, dropping some. The sample includes approximately 18,000 clones. Sequenced: blood buffy coat. The chain recombines TRBV7-3 with TRBJ2-7; 7 bases map to TRBD1. The source of this sequence is a woman between 18 and 70 years old with a cervical HPV16 infection that either progressed to CIN3+ or cleared (not recorded which). This chain's CDR3 is CASSLRAGGEQYF. CDR3 bases read: TGTGCCAGCAGCTTACGGGCAGGGGGCGAG.